This T cell receptor (beta chain) was recovered during a study of T cells expressing NK-cell markers. Study overall: Sorted T-cell subsets CD3+CD56+NKG2C+, CD3+CD56+NKG2C- and CD3+CD56-NKG2C+ were TCR beta-sequenced. The study sequenced eight donors, seven HCMV-seropositive and one seronegative. Study observations and caveats: Dominant NKG2C+ clonotypes were found to form about 1.0-7.5% of CD8+ T cells in a handful of donors.

Points on this clonotype: The antigen remains unidentified.

The CDR3 sequence is 15 residues long. CDR1 and CDR2 (germline): SEHNR, FQNEAQ (reference sequence). TCRdb reworked the 5' RACE reads into one entry per CDR3 protein, no DNA. The clone table shows some 190,000 distinct CDR3 sequences, with the ten largest holding 20% to 25%. The receptor was isolated from a man aged 18-70 years in good health. Sequences were obtained from blood T cells: a sorted CD56 or NKG2C T cell subset, CD4+ or CD8+ T cells, or bulk PBMC T cells (not recorded which). This sequence joins TRBV7-9 and TRBJ2-5; no DNA is available, so the TRBD1 call from TCRdb remains unchecked. CDR3 region: CASSSRDSQWETQYF.